This T cell receptor (beta chain) was captured in a study of T cell repertoires in cytomegalovirus infection. Study-level information: An indication of both CMV infection and matching HLA type came from public TCR beta signatures. Points from the study as a whole: In two of eight donors, the top clonotype was HLA-C-restricted CMV-specific. Public TCR beta family frequency separated CMV-and-HLA carriers, including in an independent cohort.

The CDR3 runs to 16 residues. V gave up 4 bases and J gave up 0 bases; unmatched junction bases: 8. CDR1 SGHTS and CDR2 YDEGEE come from the germline V gene. TCRdb re-called the reads with MiXCR, one entry per CDR3 protein. Of roughly 110,000 distinct CDR3 sequences listed, around 9.1% are singletons. As concerns this clonotype: Its antigen is unidentified.

This receptor was identified in a human donor in good health (CMV status not recorded). Some clones in this sample may be carry-over from other donors' samples. The specimen sequenced was PBMCs, sequenced either directly or after in vitro stimulation (not recorded which). The rearrangement joins TRBV5-8 to TRBJ2-7; TRBD2 aligns across 9 bases. CDR3 bases: TGTGCCAGCAGCCCTTACCTAGCGGGGCGCTCCTACGAGCAGTACTTC. It encodes CASSPYLAGRSYEQYF. The full variable domain, its missing parts supplied by reference TRBV5-8 and TRBJ2-7, is EAGVTQSPTHLIKTRGQQATLRCSPISGHTSVYWYQQALGLGLQFLLWYDEGEERNRGNFPPRFSGRQFPNYSSELNVNALELEDSALYLCASSPYLAGRSYEQYFGPGTRLTVT.